Included here is one T cell receptor (beta chain) sequence, with context. Template material for amplifying TCR beta CDR3 regions consisted of RNA transcripts. During a first-round RT-PCR of the TCR CDR3, the HTBI primer set was used. Each CDR3 protein gets one entry after TCRdb re-called the multiplex PCR reads with MiXCR. This table holds approximately 640,000 distinct CDR3 sequences, approximately 15% found once. These data are taken from a study of T cells in Graves' hyperthyroidism and ophthalmopathy. The CDR3 is made up of 13 amino acids. Germline values: CDR1 LGHDT, CDR2 YNNKEL (reference sequence). V was trimmed by 3 bases and J by 8 bases, leaving 13 bases between them.

The sample consisted of blood. This chain connects TRBV3-1 to TRBJ1-2; D is unclear. This TCR came from a man over 45 with Graves' hyperthyroidism. The CDR3 loop is CASSQTNFRGYTF. In nucleotides, the CDR3 is TGTGCCAGCAGCCAGACAAATTTTCGGGGCTACACCTTC.